The TCR beta chain under discussion was sequenced for a study of CD8 T cells in Susac syndrome. TCR beta was sequenced from blood CD8+ and CD4+ T cells. Purification of the CD8+ and CD4+ T cells relied on negative isolation, and TEMRA cells underwent FACS enrichment. This clonotype was seen just once. RNA totalling roughly 0.45 to 1 ug underwent reverse transcription with random hexamers. With immunoSEQ multiplex PCR, TCR beta CDR3 was amplified across 54 Vbeta and 13 Jbeta. TCRdb ran MiXCR on the immunoSEQ multiplex PCR reads and lists one entry per CDR3 protein. The sample gives around 77,000 distinct CDR3 sequences, around 96% of which show up once; over 0.09% is in the top ten. Material: CD4+ T cells from PBMCs. This sequence originates from a human donor with multiple sclerosis.

CDR3: CSVEEPRGTEAFF. The CDR3 DNA sequence: TGCAGCGTTGAAGAACCAAGGGGCACTGAAGCTTTCTTT. The chain uses TRBV29-1 and TRBJ1-1; a weak D match, TRBD1 (5 bases). The CDR3 has 13 amino acids. The V and J ends lost 0 bases and 4 bases respectively, with 9 bases between them. From germline, CDR1 is SQVTM and CDR2 ANQGSEA.